This TCR beta chain was captured by sequencing in a study of control samples from healthy donors and cancer patients. Clones were read by immunoSEQ multiplex PCR, and TCRdb kept only the in-frame ones, dropping some. The table lists 350,000 to 450,000 clones, over 75% of them singletons. The CDR3 spans 16 residues. Trimming removed 3 bases from V and 0 bases from J, with 14 bases in between. Germline CDR1 reads MDHEN; CDR2 reads SYDVKM. The specimen sequenced was PBMCs. This TCR came from a man aged 35 to 55 with head and neck cancer. V and J are TRBV28 and TRBJ1-1; TRBD1 might be the D (5 bases). The CDR3: CASSFPLDSLNTEAFF. As DNA, the CDR3 is TGTGCCAGCAGTTTTCCCCTAGACAGCTTGAACACTGAAGCTTTCTTT.